The source of this T cell receptor (beta chain) is a study of cytotoxic CD8 clonotypes in ibrutinib-treated CLL. As for the study in general: Following treatment for a median roughly 11 months, range 6 to 36, response samples were then taken. General observations from the study: There were few public clonotypes, and on treatment they contracted or stayed stable. At baseline, clonality was higher than in age-matched healthy donors and correlated with CD8+ counts.

On this clone: The antigen is unknown.

Depths of 1 in 200,000 to 1 in 1 million T cells were the sequencing target. The method was immunoSEQ multiplex PCR; TCRdb's version includes in-frame clones alone and lacks a portion of them. Of around 300,000 clones in the sample, 70% to 80% were seen once. The germline CDR1 and CDR2 sequences are SGHNT and YENEEA. The CDR3 consists of 15 residues. With 5 bases removed from V and 5 bases from J, the gap between germline ends came to 16 bases. Sequenced here: PBMCs, sampled before ibrutinib treatment. The chain couples TRBV11-3 to TRBJ2-1; D perhaps matches TRBD1 (6 bases). This TCR was recovered from a human donor with chronic lymphocytic leukemia. CDR3 region: CASSKYPTGDNEQFF. The CDR3 DNA is TGTGCCAGCAGCAAATACCCGACAGGAGACAATGAGCAGTTCTTC.